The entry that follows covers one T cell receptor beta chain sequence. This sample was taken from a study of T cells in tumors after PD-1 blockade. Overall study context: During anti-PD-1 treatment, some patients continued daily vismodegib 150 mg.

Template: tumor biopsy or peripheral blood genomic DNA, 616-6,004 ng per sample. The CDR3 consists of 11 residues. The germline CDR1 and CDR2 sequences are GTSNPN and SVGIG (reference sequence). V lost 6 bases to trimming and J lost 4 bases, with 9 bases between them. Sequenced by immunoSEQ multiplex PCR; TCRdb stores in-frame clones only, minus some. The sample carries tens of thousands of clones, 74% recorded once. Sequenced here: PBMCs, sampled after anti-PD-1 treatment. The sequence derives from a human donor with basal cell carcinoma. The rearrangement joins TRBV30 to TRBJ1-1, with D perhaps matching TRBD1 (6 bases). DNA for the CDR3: TGTGCCTGTGTACAGGGCACTGAAGCTTTCTTT. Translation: CACVQGTEAFF.